This T cell receptor beta chain was sequenced during a study of blood T cell repertoires in COVID-19. Background on the study: PBMCs, B-cell-depleted T cells, or T cells were the source of the cDNA or gDNA that made up the material.

In the source study's methods: How many nucleated cells were present was estimated from reference gene primer amplification. Data came from immunoSEQ multiplex PCR; TCRdb stores just in-frame clones and leaves some out. The V and J calls and clone size are taken from that table; D and trimming were inferred from the DNA. The data hold a few hundred thousand clones, with roughly 85% observed a single time. Allocation to cohorts depended on clinical history reported by the participants. Shortly before study entry, within 2 weeks, exposed participants had met a COVID-19 case. The CDR3 has 12 residues. CDR1 MGHDK and CDR2 SYGVNS come from the germline V gene. Between the trimmed V and J ends, which lost 3 bases and 5 bases, there was a span of 7 bases.

This sequence originates from a woman in her fifties or sixties who had been exposed to COVID-19. Sequences were obtained from PBMCs or T cells enriched from blood (not recorded which). The chain couples TRBV25-1 to TRBJ1-1, with a possible D match to TRBD1 (5 bases). CDR3 bases: TGTGCCAGCAGTGACCGGGGGACTGAAGCTTTCTTT. This sequence encodes CASSDRGTEAFF.